This T cell receptor beta chain derives from a study of blood T cells in healthy people across ages. Around 10 milliliters of peripheral blood were drawn from each donor. Combining a sample-barcoded 5' primer with a J-beta primer mix, a second PCR ran for roughly 7 to 11 cycles. TCRdb used MiXCR to reprocess the 5' RACE reads, holding one entry per CDR3 protein. The sample gives around 280,000 distinct CDR3 sequences, 25% to 30% of which show up once; around 29% is in the top ten. CDR1 and CDR2 (germline): ENHRY, SYGVKD. CDR3 length: 15 amino acids. V was clipped by 4 bases and J by 0 bases, with 9 bases between them.

The receptor comes from a woman between 70 and 85 years old in good health. The gene calls are TRBV10-3 and TRBJ1-4, with a tentative D call TRBD1 (6 bases). Specimen: blood. The CDR3 is CAISAGQTTNEKLFF. In nucleotides, the CDR3 is TGTGCCATCAGTGCAGGACAGACAACTAATGAAAAACTGTTTTTT.